This record concerns one TCR beta chain sequence. Clones were read by immunoSEQ multiplex PCR, and TCRdb kept only the in-frame ones, dropping some. The table records about 160,000 clones, around 84% of them present only once. Germline CDR1 SGHNT, CDR2 YENEEA. The CDR3 consists of 16 residues. J lost 4 bases, V lost 2 bases, and 5 bases had no gene match. The data are from a study of blood T cell repertoires in COVID-19. The sample was peripheral blood. The receptor comes from a human donor with acute or convalescent COVID-19. The donor label of this sample is uncertain. The chain recombines TRBV11-3 with TRBJ2-1; TRBD1 matches 10 bases. The DNA for the CDR3 is TGTGCCAGCAGCTTAAATGTGGGACAGGGGTACAATGAGCAGTTCTTC. Encoded protein: CASSLNVGQGYNEQFF.